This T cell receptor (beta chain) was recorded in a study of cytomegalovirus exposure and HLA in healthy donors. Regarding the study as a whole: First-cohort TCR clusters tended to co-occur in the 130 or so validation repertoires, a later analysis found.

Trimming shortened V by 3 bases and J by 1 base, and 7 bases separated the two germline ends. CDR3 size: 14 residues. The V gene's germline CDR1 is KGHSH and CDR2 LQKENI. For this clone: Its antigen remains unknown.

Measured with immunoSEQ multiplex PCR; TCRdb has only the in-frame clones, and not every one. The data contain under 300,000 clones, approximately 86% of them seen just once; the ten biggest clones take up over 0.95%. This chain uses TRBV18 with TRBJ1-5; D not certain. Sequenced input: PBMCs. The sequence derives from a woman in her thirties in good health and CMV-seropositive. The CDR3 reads CASSPSASNQPQHF. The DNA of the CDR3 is TGTGCCAGCTCACCGAGTGCAAGCAATCAGCCCCAGCATTTT.